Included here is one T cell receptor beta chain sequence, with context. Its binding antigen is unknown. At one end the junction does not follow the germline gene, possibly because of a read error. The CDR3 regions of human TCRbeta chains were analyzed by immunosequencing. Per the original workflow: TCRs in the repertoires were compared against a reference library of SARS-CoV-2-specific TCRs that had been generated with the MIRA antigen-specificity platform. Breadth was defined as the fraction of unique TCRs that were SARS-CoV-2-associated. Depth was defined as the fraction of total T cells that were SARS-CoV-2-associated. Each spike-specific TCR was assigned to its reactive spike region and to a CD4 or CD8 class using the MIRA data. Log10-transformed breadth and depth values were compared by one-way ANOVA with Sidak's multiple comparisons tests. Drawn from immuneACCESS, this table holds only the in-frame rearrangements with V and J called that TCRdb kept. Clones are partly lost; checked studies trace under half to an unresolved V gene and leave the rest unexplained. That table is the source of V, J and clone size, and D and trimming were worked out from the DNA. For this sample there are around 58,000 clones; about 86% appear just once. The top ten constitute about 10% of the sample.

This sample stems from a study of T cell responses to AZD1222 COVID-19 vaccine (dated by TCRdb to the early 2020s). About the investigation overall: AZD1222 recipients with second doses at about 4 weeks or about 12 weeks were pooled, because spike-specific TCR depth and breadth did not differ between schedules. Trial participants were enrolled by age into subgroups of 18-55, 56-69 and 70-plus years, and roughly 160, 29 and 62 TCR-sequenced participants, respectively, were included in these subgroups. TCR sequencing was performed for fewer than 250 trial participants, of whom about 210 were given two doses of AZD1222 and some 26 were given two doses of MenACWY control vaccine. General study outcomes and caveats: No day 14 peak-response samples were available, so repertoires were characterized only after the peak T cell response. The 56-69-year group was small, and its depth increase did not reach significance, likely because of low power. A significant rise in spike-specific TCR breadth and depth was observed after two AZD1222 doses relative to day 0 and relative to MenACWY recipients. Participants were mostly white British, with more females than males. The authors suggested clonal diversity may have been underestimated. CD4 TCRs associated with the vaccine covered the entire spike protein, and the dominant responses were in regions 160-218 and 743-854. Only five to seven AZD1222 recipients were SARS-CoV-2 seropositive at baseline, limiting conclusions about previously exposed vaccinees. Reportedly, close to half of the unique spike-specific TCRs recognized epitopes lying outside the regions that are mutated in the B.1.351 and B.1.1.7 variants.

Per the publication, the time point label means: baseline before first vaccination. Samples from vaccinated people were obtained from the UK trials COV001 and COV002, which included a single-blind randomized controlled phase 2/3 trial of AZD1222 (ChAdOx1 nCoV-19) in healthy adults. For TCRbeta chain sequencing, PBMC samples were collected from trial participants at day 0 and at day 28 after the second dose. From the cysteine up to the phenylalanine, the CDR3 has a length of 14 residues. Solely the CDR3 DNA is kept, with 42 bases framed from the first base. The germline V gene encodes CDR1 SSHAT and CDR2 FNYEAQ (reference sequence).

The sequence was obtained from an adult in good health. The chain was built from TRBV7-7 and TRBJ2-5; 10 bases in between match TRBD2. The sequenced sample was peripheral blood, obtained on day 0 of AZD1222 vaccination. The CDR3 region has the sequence CASSQAGGQETQYF. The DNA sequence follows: TGTGCTAGCAGCCAAGCGGGGGGGCAGGAGACCCAGTACTTC.